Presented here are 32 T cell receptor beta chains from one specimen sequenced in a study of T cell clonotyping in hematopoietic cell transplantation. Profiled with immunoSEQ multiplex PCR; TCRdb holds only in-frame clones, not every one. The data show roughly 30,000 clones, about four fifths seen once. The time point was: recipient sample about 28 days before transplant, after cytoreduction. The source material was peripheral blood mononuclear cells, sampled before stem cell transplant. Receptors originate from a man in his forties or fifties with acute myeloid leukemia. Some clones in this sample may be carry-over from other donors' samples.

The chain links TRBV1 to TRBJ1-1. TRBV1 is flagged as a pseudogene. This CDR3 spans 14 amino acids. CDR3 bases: TGCACCAGCAGCCACAGAGCTGAGGGGACGGGAGCTTTCTTT. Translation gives CTSSHRAEGTGAFF.

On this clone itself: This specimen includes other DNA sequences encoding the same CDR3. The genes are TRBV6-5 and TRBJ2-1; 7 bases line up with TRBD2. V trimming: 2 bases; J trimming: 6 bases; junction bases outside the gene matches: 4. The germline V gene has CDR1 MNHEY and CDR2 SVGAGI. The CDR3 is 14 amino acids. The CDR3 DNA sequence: TGTGCCAGCAGTTACCAGCGACTAGCCAATGAGCAGTTCTTC. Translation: CASSYQRLANEQFF.

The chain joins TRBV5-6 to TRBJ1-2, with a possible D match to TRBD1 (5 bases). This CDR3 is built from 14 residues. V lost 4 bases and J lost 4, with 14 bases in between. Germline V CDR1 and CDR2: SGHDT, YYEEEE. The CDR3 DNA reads TGTGCCAGCAGCGCCAGGGTGCCCGTCTATGGCTACACCTTC. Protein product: CASSARVPVYGYTF.

CDR3 protein: CASSQDLSVGVGYGYTF. The DNA for the CDR3 is TGCGCCAGCAGCCAAGATCTTTCGGTCGGGGTGGGGTATGGCTACACCTTC. The chain uses TRBV4-1 and TRBJ1-2; no definite D call. V lost 0 bases and J lost 5, with 19 bases in between. The CDR3 totals 17 residues. Germline-derived CDR1 and CDR2 are MGHRA and YSYEKL.

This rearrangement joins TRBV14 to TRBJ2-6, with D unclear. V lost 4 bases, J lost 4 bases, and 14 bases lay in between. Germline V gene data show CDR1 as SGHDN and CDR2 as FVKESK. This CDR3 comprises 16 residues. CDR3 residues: CASSPLGPPGANVLTF. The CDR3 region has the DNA TGTGCCAGCAGCCCCCTAGGGCCGCCGGGGGCCAACGTCCTGACTTTC.

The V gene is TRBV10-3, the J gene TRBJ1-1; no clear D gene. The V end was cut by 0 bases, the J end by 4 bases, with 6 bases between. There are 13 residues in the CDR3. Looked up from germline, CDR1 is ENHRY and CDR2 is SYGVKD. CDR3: CAISESVGTEAFF. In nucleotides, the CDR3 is TGTGCCATCAGTGAGTCCGTGGGCACTGAAGCTTTCTTT.

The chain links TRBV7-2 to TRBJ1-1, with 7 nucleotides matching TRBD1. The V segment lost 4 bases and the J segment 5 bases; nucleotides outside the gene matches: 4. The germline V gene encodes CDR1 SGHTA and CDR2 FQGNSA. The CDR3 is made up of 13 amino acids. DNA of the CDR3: TGTGCCAGCAGCTCAGGGGGAAAAACTGAAGCTTTCTTT. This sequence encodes CASSSGGKTEAFF.

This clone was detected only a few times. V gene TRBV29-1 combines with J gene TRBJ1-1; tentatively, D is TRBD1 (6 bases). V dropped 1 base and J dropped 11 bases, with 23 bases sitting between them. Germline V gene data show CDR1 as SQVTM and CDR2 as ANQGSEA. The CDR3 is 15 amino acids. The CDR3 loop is CSVEAPGTSLKGAFF. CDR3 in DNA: TGCAGCGTTGAAGCCCCCGGGACATCGTTAAAGGGGGCTTTCTTT. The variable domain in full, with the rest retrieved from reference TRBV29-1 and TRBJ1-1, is SAVISQKPSRDICQRGTSLTIQCQVDSQVTMMFWYRQQPGQSLTLIATANQGSEATYESGFVIDKFPISRPNLTFSTLTVSNMSPEDSSIYLCSVEAPGTSLKGAFFGQGTRLTVV.

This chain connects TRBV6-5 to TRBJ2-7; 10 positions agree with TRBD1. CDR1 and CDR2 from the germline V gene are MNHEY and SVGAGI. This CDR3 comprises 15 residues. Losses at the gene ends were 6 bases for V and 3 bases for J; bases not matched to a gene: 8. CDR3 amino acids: CASSLRDRGVYEQYF. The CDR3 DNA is TGTGCCAGCAGCCTCCGGGACAGGGGTGTCTACGAGCAGTACTTC.

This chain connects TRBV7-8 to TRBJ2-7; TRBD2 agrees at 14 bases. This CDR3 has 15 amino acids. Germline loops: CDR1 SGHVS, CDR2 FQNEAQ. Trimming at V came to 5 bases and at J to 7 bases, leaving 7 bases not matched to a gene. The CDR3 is CASSPGLAGVEEQYF. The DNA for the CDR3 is TGTGCCAGCAGCCCGGGACTAGCGGGAGTAGAGGAGCAGTACTTC.

The CDR3 coding sequence is TGTGCCAGCAGAGCGGGCACTGAAGCTTTCTTT. Translating gives CASRAGTEAFF. This sequence joins TRBV6-4 and TRBJ1-1; D remains ambiguous. Looked up from germline, CDR1 is MRHNA and CDR2 is SNTAGT. CDR3 length: 11 amino acids. Trimming took off 6 bases at V and 4 bases at J, with 6 bases between the two ends.

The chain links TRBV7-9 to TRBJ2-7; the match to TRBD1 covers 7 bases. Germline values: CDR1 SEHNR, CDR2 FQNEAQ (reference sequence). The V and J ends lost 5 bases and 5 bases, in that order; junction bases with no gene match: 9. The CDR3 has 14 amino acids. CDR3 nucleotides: TGTGCCAGCAGCAATACAGGGGCGGCCCACGAGCAGTACTTC. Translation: CASSNTGAAHEQYF. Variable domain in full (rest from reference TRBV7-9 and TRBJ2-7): DTGVSQNPRHKITKRGQNVTFRCDPISEHNRLYWYRQTLGQGPEFLTYFQNEAQLEKSRLLSDRFSAERPKGSFSTLEIQRTEQGDSAMYLCASSNTGAAHEQYFGPGTRLTVT.

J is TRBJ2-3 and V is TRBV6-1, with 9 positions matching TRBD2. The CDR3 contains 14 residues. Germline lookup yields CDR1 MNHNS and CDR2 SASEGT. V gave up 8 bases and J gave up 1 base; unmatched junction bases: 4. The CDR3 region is CASYLAGGTDTQYF. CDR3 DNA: TGTGCCAGCTACTTAGCGGGGGGCACAGATACGCAGTATTTT.

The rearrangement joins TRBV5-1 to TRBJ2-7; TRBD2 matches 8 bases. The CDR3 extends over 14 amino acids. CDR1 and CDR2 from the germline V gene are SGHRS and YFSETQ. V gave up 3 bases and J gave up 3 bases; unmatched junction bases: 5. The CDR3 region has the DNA TGCGCCAGCAGCTATGAGCGGGAGTTCTACGAGCAGTACTTC. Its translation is CASSYEREFYEQYF.

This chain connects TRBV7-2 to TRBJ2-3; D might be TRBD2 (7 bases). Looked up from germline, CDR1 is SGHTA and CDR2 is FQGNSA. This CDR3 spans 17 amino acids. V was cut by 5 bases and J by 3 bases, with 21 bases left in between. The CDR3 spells CASSVMRGGGGTDTQYF. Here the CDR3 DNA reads TGTGCCAGCAGCGTTATGCGCGGGGGCGGCGGGACAGATACGCAGTATTTT.

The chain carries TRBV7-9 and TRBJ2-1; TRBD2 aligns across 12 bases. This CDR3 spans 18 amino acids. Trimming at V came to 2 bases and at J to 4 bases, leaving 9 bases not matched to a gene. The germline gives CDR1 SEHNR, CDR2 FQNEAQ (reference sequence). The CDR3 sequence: CASSLPFRLAGAYNEQFF. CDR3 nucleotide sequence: TGTGCCAGCAGCTTACCTTTCAGACTAGCGGGGGCATACAATGAGCAGTTCTTC.

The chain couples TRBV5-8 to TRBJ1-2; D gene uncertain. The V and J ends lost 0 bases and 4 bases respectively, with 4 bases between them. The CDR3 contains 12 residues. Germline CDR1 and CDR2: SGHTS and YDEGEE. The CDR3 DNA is TGTGCCAGCAGCTTGGACTCCTATGGCTACACCTTC. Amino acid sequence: CASSLDSYGYTF.

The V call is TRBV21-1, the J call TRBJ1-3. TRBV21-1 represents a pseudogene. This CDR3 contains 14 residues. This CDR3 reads CARGSVPAGNTIYF. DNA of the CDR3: TGTGCCAGGGGGTCCGTCCCGGCTGGAAACACCATATATTTT.

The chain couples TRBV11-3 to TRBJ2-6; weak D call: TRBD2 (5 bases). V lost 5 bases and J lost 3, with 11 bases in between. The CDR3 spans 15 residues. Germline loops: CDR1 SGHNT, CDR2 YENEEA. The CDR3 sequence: CASSARTGGANVLTF. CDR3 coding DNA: TGTGCCAGCAGCGCGCGGACTGGTGGGGCCAACGTCCTGACTTTC.

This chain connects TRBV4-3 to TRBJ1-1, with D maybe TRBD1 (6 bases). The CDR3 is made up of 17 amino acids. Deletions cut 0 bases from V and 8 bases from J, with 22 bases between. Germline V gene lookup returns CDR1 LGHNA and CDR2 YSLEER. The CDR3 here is CASSQEFGGRGVWEAFF. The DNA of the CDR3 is TGCGCCAGCAGCCAAGAATTTGGGGGGCGAGGTGTTTGGGAAGCTTTCTTT.

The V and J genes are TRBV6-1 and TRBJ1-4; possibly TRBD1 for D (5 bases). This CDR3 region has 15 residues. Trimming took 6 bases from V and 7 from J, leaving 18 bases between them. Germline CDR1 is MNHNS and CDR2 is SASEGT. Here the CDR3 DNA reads TGTGCCAGCAGGATGGGACTGTCTGGGGGTGAAAAACTGTTTTTT. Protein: CASRMGLSGGEKLFF.

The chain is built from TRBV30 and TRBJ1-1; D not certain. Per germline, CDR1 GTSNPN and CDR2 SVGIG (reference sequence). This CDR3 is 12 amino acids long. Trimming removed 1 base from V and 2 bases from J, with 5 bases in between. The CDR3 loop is CAWSEGNTEAFF. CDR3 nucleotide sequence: TGTGCCTGGAGTGAGGGTAACACTGAAGCTTTCTTT.

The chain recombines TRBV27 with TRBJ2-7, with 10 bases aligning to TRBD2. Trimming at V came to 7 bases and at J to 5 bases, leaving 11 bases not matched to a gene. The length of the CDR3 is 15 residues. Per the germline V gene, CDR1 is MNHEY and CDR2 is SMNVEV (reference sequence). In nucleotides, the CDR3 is TGTGCCAGCACCCCTGGGTTAGCGGGAGGACACGAGCAGTACTTC. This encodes CASTPGLAGGHEQYF.

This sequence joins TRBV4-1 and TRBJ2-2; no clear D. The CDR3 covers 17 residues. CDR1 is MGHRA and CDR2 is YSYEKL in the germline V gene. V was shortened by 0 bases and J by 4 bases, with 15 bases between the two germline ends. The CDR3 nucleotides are TGCGCCAGCAGCCAAGAAGCCTGGCCCCCAGGCACCGGGGAGCTGTTTTTT. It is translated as CASSQEAWPPGTGELFF.

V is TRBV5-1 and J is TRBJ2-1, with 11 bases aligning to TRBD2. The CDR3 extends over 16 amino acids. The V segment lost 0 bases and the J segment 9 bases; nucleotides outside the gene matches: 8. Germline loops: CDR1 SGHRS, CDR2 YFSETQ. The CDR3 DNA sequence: TGCGCCAGCAGCTTGGCCGGTCTAGCGGGGGGCGGTGAGCAGTTCTTC. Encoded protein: CASSLAGLAGGGEQFF.

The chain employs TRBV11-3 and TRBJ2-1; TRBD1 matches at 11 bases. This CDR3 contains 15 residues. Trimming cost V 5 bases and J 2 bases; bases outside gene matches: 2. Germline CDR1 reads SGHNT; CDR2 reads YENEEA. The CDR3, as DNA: TGTGCCAGCAGCGGGGGACAGGGGGCCTACAATGAGCAGTTCTTC. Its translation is CASSGGQGAYNEQFF.

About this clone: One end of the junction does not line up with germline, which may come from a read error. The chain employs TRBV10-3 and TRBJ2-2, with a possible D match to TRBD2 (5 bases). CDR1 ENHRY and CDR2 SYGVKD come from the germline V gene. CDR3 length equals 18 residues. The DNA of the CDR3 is TGTGCCATCAGTGACCCGATGGCCGCCGGGAAAAACACCAGGGAGCTGTTTTTT. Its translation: CAISDPMAAGKNTRELFF.

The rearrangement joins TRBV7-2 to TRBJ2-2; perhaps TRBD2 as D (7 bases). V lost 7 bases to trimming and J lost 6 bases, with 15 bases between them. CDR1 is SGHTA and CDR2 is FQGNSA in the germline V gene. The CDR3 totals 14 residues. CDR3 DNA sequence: TGTGCCAGCACCCTGAGGGGGGGCGCCGGGGAGCTGTTTTTT. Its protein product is CASTLRGGAGELFF. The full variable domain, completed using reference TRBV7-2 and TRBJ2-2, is GAGVSQSPSNKVTEKGKDVELRCDPISGHTALYWYRQSLGQGLEFLIYFQGNSAPDKSGLPSDRFSAERTGGSVSTLTIQRTQQEDSAVYLCASTLRGGAGELFFGEGSRLTVL.

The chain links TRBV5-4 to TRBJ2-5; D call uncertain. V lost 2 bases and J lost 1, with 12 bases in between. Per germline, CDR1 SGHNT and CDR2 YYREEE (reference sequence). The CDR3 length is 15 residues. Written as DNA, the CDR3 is TGTGCCAGCAGCTTACCAGGTGTAAGCCAAGAGACCCAGTACTTC. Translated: CASSLPGVSQETQYF.

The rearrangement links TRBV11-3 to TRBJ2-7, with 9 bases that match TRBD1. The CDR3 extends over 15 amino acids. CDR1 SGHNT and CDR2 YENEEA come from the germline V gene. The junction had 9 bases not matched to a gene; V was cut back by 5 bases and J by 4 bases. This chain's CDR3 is CASSTRDREIYEQYF. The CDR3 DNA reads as TGTGCCAGCAGCACCCGGGACAGGGAAATTTACGAGCAGTACTTC.

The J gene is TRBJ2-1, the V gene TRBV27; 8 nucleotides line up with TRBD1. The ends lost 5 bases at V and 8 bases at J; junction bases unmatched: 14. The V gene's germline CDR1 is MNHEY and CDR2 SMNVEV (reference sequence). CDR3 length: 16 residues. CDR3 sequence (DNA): TGTGCCAGCAGTCGACGGACAGGGACAGCGGACTATGAGCAGTTCTTC. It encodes CASSRRTGTADYEQFF.

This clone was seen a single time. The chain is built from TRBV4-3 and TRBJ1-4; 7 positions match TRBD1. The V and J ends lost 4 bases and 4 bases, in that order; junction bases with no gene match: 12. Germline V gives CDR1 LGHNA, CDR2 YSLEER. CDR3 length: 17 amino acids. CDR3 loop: CASSLRHPGQSNEKLFF. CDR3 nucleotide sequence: TGCGCCAGCAGCCTTCGTCACCCGGGACAGAGTAATGAAAAACTGTTTTTT.